The sequence of this T cell receptor (beta chain) was determined in a study of vaccination effects on CD4 cells after COVID-19 (dated 2022 in TCRdb). In terms of the full investigation: Two doses of either the BNT162b2 or the mRNA-1273 mRNA SARS-CoV-2 vaccine were administered to participants. SARS-CoV-2 spike-specific CD4+ TCR repertoires from before and after mRNA vaccination were compared in COVID-19 convalescent patients and in infection-naive vaccine recipients. A total of ten to eleven COVID-19 convalescent patients and a few SARS-CoV-2-naive healthy vaccine recipients were included in the full study. Cultures from other donors in the study were sequenced using the Oncomine TCR Beta short-read assay on an Illumina iSeq 100. What the research found in general, with its limitations: Limitations of the study were the small number of convalescent patients and the absence of early post-infection timepoints. At late post-vaccination timepoints, both infection-induced and vaccine-induced clones showed marked clonal contraction, consistent with waning T cell responses. In healthy vaccine recipients, vaccine-induced clones were almost all SARS-CoV-2 mono-reactive, with only 1 of 255 cross-reactive with common cold coronaviruses.

On this clone: Its specific antigen is unknown. Qualities for individual bases were not recorded, and no much larger clone is one base off.

The method was the immunoSEQ multiplex PCR assay. TCR beta CDR3 sequencing was performed on DNA from the cultured, isolated CD4+ T cells. The authors processed their data as follows. The analysis removed non-productive TCR sequences, trimmed reads to the CDR3 region, and retained only CDR3s that were 7 or more amino acids long. Antigen-specific clonotypes were identified using the MANAFEST web app by comparison of expansion in peptide wells against reference cultures. For clones to be considered positive, expansion at FDR<0.05 versus reference and all other wells, an odds ratio above 5, and a frequency above 0.1% in two replicate wells were required. A clonotype was defined as cross-reactive if the clonotype was significantly expanded both in SARS-CoV-2 spike wells and in at least one common cold coronavirus spike condition. Using the stringdist R package, CDR3 similarity was measured by Levenshtein distance, and unrooted trees were constructed with ape in R 3.6.1. Imported from immuneACCESS, the table was reduced by TCRdb to in-frame sequences with V and J called. These copies leave out some clones; in studies compared against another copy, an unresolved V gene accounts for under half, and the cause of the remainder is not known. V and J calls and clone size are given by that table; D and trimming were obtained from the DNA. The sample yields 35,000 to 45,000 clones; around 81% were counted once. The ten biggest clones cover about a tenth of the sample.

In the ViraFEST assay, PBMC were stimulated with viral peptide pools, and antigen-specific CD4+ T cell clonotypes were then identified by expansion using TCR sequencing. After about 10 days of culture, CD4+ T cells were isolated with the EasySep CD4+ T cell isolation kit. None of the healthy vaccine recipients had a prior SARS-CoV-2 infection, which was confirmed by nucleocapsid antibody tests that came back negative both before and after vaccination. Approximately 2.1 million PBMC per well were cultured in IMDM with approximately 5% human AB serum, roughly 10 IU/ml IL-2 and gentamicin, plus 10 ug/ml peptides. Half of the culture medium was replaced with fresh IL-2-containing medium on days 3 and 7. Each peptide stimulation condition was cultured in triplicate wells unless otherwise noted. Using Ficoll-Paque Plus gradient centrifugation, PBMC were separated from whole blood and then either used fresh or cryopreserved at -140C. The overlapping peptide pools covered the spike proteins of SARS-CoV-2 and of the common cold coronaviruses HCoV-NL63, HCoV-OC43 and HCoV-229E. The QIAamp micro DNA kit was used to extract genomic DNA from the cultured CD4+ T cells.

The CDR3 numbers 14 residues from cysteine through phenylalanine. Of the read, only the CDR3 DNA is kept; its 42 bases are in frame from base 1. Relative to germline, V is 6 bases shorter and J is 3 bases shorter, with 14 bases between their ends. CDR1 and CDR2, per the germline V gene (reference sequence), are MNHEY and SMNVEV. The TCR sequence derives from a human donor who received a COVID-19 vaccine. The source material was CD4+ T cells from PBMCs cultured with SARS-CoV-2 spike peptides, sampled before COVID-19 vaccination. Interpreted using the paper, the cell subset or site label stands for: SARS-CoV-2 spike overlapping peptide pool stimulation. The chain uses TRBV27 and TRBJ1-2, with the D gene not clear enough to name. The CDR3 reads as follows: CASRVSGGYYGYTF. In nucleotides, the sequence is TGTGCCAGCAGGGTATCGGGAGGGTACTATGGCTACACCTTC.